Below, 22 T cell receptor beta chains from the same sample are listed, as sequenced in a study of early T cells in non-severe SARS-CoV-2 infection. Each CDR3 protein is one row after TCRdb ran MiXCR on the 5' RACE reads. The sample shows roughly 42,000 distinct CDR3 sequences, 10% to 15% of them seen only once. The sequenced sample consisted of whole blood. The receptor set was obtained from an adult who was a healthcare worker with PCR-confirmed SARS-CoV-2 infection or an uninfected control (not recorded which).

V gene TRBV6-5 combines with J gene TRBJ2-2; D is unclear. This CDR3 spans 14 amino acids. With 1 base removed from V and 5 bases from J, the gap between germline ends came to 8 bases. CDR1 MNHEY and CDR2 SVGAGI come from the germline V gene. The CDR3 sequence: CASSYFSATGELFF. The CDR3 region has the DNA TGTGCCAGCAGTTACTTCAGCGCGACCGGGGAGCTGTTTTTT.

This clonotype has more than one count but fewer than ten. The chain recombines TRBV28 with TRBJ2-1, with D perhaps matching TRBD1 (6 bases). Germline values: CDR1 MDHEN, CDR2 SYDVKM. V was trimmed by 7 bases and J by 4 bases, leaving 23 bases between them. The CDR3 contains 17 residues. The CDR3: CASTPPGARVVYNEQFF. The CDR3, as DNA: TGTGCCAGCACCCCCCCAGGGGCCCGGGTGGTTTACAATGAGCAGTTCTTC.

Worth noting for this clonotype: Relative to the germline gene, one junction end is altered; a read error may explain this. CDR3 loop: CASSTSGPAFYSYTF. CDR3 bases: TGTGCCAGCAGTACCTCCGGGCCTGCCTTCTATAGCTACACCTTC. V and J are TRBV6-6 and TRBJ1-2; D unclear. CDR1 and CDR2 (germline): MNHNY, SVGAGI (reference sequence). The CDR3 totals 15 residues.

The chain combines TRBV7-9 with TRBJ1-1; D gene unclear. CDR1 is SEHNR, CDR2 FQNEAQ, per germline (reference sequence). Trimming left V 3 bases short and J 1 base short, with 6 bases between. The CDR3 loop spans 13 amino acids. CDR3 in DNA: TGTGCCAGCAGCTTGCCGGAGAACACTGAAGCTTTCTTT. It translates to CASSLPENTEAFF.

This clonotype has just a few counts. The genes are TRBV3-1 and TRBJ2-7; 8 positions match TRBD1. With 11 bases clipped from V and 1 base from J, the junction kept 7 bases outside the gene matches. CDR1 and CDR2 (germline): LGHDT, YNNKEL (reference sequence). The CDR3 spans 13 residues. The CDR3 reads CASSDRGSYEQYF. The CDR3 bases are TGTGCCTCCAGCGACAGGGGATCCTACGAGCAGTACTTC.

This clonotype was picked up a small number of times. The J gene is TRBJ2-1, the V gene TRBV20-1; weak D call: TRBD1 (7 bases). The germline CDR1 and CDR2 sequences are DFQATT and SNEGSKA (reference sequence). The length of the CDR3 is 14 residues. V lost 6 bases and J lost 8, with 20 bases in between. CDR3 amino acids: CSARAGTVVDEQFF. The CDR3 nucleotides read TGCAGTGCCAGGGCGGGGACAGTAGTAGATGAGCAGTTCTTC.

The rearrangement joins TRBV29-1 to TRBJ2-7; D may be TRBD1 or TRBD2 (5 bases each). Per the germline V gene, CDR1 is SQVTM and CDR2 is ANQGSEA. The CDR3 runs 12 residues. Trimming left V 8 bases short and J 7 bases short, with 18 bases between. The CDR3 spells CSPHRDLREQYF. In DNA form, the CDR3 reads TGCAGCCCCCACCGGGACCTAAGGGAGCAGTACTTC.

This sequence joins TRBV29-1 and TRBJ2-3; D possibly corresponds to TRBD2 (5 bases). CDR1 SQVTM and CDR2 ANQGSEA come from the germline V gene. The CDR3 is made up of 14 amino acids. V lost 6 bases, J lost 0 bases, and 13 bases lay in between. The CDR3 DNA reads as TGCAGCGTACTTAGCGAATTTAGCACAGATACGCAGTATTTT. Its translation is CSVLSEFSTDTQYF.

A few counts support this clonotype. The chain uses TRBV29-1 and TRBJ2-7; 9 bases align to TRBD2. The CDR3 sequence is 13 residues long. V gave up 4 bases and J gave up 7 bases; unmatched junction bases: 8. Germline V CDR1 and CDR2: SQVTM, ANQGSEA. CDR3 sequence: CSVGSSGMLEQYF. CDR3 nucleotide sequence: TGCAGCGTTGGGTCTAGCGGGATGCTAGAGCAGTACTTC.

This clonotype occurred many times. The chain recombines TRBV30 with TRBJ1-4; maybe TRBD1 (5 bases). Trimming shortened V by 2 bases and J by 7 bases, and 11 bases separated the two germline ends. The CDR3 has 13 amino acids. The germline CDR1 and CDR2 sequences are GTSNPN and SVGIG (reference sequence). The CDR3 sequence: CAWSRDFREKLFF. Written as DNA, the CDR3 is TGTGCCTGGAGTAGGGACTTTCGTGAAAAACTGTTTTTT.

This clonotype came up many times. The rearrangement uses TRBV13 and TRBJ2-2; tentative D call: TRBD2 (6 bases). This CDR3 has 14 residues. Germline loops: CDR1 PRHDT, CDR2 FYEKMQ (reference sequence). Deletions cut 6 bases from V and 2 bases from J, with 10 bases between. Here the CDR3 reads CASSGRGNTGELFF. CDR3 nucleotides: TGTGCCAGCAGTGGGCGGGGAAACACCGGGGAGCTGTTTTTT.

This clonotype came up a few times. The CDR3 bases are TGTGCCGGGGGAGGGCGGAACACCGGGGAGCTGTTTTTT. Protein: CAGGGRNTGELFF. The rearrangement uses TRBV28 and TRBJ2-2, with 7 positions matching TRBD2. V was pared by 11 bases and J by 1 base, with 4 bases of the junction left unmatched. The CDR3 runs 13 residues. Germline V gene lookup returns CDR1 MDHEN and CDR2 SYDVKM.

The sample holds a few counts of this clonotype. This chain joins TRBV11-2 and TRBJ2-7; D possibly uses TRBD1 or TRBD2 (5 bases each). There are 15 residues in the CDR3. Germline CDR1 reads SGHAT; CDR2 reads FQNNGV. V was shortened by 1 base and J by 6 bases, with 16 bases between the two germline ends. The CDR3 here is CASSLGSMGDGEQYF. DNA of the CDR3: TGTGCCAGCAGCTTAGGGAGTATGGGGGACGGCGAGCAGTACTTC.

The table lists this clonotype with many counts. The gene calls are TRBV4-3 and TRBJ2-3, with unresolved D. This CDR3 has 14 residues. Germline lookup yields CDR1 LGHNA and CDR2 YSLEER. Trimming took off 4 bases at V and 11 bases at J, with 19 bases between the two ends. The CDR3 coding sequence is TGCGCCAGCAGCCGAAAAATACCCCTCCAATGGCAGTATTTT. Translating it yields CASSRKIPLQWQYF.

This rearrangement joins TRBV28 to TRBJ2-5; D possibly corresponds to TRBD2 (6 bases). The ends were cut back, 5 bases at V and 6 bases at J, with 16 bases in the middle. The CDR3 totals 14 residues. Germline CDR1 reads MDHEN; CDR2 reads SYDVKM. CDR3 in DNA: TGTGCCAGCAGTCTCCCAGGAGGGCAAAAGACCCAGTACTTC. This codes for CASSLPGGQKTQYF.

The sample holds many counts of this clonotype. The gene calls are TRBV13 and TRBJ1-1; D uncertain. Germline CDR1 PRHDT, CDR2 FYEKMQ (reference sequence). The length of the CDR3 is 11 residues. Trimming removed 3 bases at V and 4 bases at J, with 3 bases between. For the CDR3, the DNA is TGTGCCAGCAGCTTCAGCACTGAAGCTTTCTTT. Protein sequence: CASSFSTEAFF.

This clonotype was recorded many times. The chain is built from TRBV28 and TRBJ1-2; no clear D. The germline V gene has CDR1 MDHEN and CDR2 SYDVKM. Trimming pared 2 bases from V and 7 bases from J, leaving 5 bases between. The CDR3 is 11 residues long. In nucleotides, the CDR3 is TGTGCCAGCAGTTTAATGGGTGGCTACACCTTC. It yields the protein CASSLMGGYTF.

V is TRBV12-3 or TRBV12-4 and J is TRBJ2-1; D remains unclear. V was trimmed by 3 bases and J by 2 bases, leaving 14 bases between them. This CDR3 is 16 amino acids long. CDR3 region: CASSFGLPLTYNEQFF. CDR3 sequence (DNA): TGTGCCAGCAGTTTCGGGCTCCCCCTGACCTACAATGAGCAGTTCTTC.

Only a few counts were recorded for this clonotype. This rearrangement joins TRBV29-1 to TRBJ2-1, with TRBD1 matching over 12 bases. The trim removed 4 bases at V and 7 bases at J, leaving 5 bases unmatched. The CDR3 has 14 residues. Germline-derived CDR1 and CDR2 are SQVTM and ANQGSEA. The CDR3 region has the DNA TGCAGCGTTGTGGGACAGGGGGCTGGTAATGAGCAGTTCTTC. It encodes CSVVGQGAGNEQFF.

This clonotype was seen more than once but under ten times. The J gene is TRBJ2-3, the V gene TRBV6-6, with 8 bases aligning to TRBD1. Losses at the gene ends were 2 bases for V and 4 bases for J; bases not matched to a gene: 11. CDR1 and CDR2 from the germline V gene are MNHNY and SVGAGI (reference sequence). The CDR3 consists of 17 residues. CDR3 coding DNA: TGTGCCAGCAGTTACGGGGGCAGGGGGCAGGTCGCAGATACGCAGTATTTT. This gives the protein CASSYGGRGQVADTQYF.

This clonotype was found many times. CDR3 region: CSAPTAGEVEETQYF. The CDR3 DNA is TGCAGTGCCCCCACGGCGGGAGAGGTGGAAGAGACCCAGTACTTC. The chain recombines TRBV20-1 with TRBJ2-5; 7 nucleotides match TRBD2. The junction had 13 bases not matched to a gene; V was cut back by 6 bases and J by 3 bases. Germline CDR1 reads DFQATT; CDR2 reads SNEGSKA (reference sequence). CDR3 length: 15 residues.

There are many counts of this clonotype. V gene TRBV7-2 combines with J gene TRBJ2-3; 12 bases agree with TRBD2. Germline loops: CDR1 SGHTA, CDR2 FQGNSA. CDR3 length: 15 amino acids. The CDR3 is CGTSGDLGGTDTQYF. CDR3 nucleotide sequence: TGTGGGACTAGCGGGGACTTAGGGGGCACAGATACGCAGTATTTT. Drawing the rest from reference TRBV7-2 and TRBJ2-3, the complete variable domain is GAGVSQSPSNKVTEKGKDVELRCDPISGHTALYWYRQSLGQGLEFLIYFQGNSAPDKSGLPSDRFSAERTGGSVSTLTIQRTQQEDSAVYLCGTSGDLGGTDTQYFGPGTRLTVL.